The sequence of this TCR beta chain was determined in a study of blood T cell repertoires in COVID-19. Turning to the study itself: The analysed material was cDNA or gDNA that came from T cells, B-cell-depleted T cells, or PBMCs.

CDR1 and CDR2 from the germline V gene are SNHLY and FYNNEI. The CDR3 length is 14 residues. Trimming removed 5 bases from V and 2 bases from J; junction bases left unmatched: 6. Original analysis: The assay estimated nucleated cells by amplifying reference gene primers. The repertoire was sequenced with immunoSEQ multiplex PCR; TCRdb's copy has only in-frame clones and lacks some. V, J and clone size are taken as reported in that table, and D and trimming were inferred from the DNA itself. The sample holds 200,000 to 300,000 clones, around nine tenths seen once. This clone was found a few times. Sequencing was performed on peripheral blood. The J gene is TRBJ2-7, the V gene TRBV2; 7 nucleotides line up with TRBD2. The TCR sequence derives from a woman aged 60-75 years with COVID-19, enrolled during active disease. The CDR3 sequence: CASSRYREAYEQYF. CDR3 nucleotide sequence: TGTGCCAGCAGTCGATACCGGGAGGCCTACGAGCAGTACTTC.